Listed below are T cell receptor beta chains from one sample, sequenced in a study of T cell repertoires in cytomegalovirus infection. Each CDR3 protein gets one entry after TCRdb re-called the reads with MiXCR. The data hold under 130,000 distinct CDR3 sequences, with under 50% observed a single time. These TCRs are of unknown antigen specificity. The sequencing here drew on CD8+ T cells from cultured PBMCs, taken from culture after CMV antigen stimulation. The receptors were sampled from a human donor in good health (CMV status not recorded). Some clones in this sample may be carry-over from other donors' samples. CDR3s include the opening cysteine and the closing phenylalanine or tryptophan. A D gene is named only where the DNA matches it firmly. Some rows have no size entry. The others give once, few or many, or a class for an expanded clone.

abundance,v_gene,j_gene,d_gene,CDR3nt,CDR3aa
many,TRBV4-1,TRBJ1-1,NA,TGCGCCAGCAGCCATTCGCAGGGGAGTATTATGAACACTGAAGCTTTCTTT,CASSHSQGSIMNTEAFF
NA,TRBV7-2,TRBJ2-7,TRBD1,TGTGCCAGCGGAGGGGGACAGGCCTTCTACGAGCAGTACTTC,CASGGGQAFYEQYF
NA,TRBV27,TRBJ2-5,TRBD1,TGTGCCAGCAGTTCACCCGGGACAGGGGTGGGGACCCAGTACTTC,CASSSPGTGVGTQYF
NA,TRBV27,TRBJ1-1,NA,TGTGCCAGCAGTCCATTCAGGACGCCGAACACTGAAGCTTTCTTT,CASSPFRTPNTEAFF
NA,TRBV27,TRBJ1-2,NA,TGTGCCAGCAGTCCCCGTCAGGGTCCCAACTATGGCTACACCTTC,CASSPRQGPNYGYTF
NA,TRBV7-8,TRBJ2-1,NA,TGTGCCAGCAGCGACGCTGAGAATGAGCAGTTCTTC,CASSDAENEQFF
NA,TRBV12-3/TRBV12-4,TRBJ2-7,TRBD1,TGTGCCAGCAGTCCGACAGGGGGATTGACATACGAGCAGTACTTC,CASSPTGGLTYEQYF
many,TRBV19,TRBJ2-1,NA,TGTGCCAGTAGTACCTTACAGGGCGATGAGCAGTTCTTC,CASSTLQGDEQFF
few,TRBV27,TRBJ2-3,TRBD2,TGTGCCAGCAGCCAGATTTCAGGGACTAGCGGGGGGGCGGCAGATACGCAGTATTTT,CASSQISGTSGGAADTQYF
once,TRBV12-3/TRBV12-4,TRBJ1-1,NA,TGTGCCAGCAGTTTTTGGGAGTCTGAAGCTTTCTTT,CASSFWESEAFF